This entry features one T cell receptor (beta chain) sequence. Compared with the rest of its sample, this clonotype is medium-sized (0.01 to 0.1%). What antigen it recognizes has not been identified. Base quality data are lacking; no much larger clone is found one base away. From cysteine to phenylalanine, the CDR3 is 15 amino acids long. Of all the DNA, just the CDR3 is kept, 45 bases in frame from base 1. The germline V gene specifies MNHEY as CDR1 and SVGAGI as CDR2. V gives up 4 bases and J gives up 0 bases, and the segment between their germline ends measures 10 bases. The data stem from a study of naive and memory T cell subsets (dated 2017 in TCRdb). Broadly, across the study: An open-source, UMI-based TCR alpha and beta sequencing pipeline was applied to sorted naive and memory peripheral blood T cell subsets. The functional CMV T cell responses agreed completely with IgG serology results. RNA was DNase-treated and reverse transcribed with TCR constant-region primers, mostly using SuperScript III. Study-level results and caveats: TCR abundance followed a power law with an exponent that was different for naive and memory subsets but consistent across the three individuals. Each clonotype was defined as a single alpha or beta chain sequence rather than as a paired alpha/beta receptor. The repertoire findings for the naive and memory subsets could not be validated against a ground truth because none was available. Following error correction, more than 95% of naive TCR sequences occurred only once, which made naive abundance distributions much steeper than those of memory subsets. Gini index rose and Shannon and inverse Simpson diversity fell from naive through CM, EM and EMRA in both CD4 and CD8 cells. RNA-based TCR counts may be influenced by expression changes linked to T cell activation and differentiation.

The library was prepared using UMI-ligation and nested PCR. The beta constant-region primer consisted of an equimolar mixture of two oligonucleotides that together covered TRBC1 and TRBC2. T4 RNA ligase 1 ligated a single-stranded oligonucleotide carrying the SP2 primer and a 12-nucleotide UMI to the cDNA 3' end. Four rounds of PCR were used to amplify ligated cDNA, with nested alpha and beta constant-region primers being used together with the SP2 primer. Incubation of the ligation reaction lasted about 20-25 hours at 16 degrees C. PCR2 was typically run as a SYBR Green qPCR and stopped at a predetermined threshold to prevent over-amplification. Agencourt AMPure XP magnetic beads were used for all purifications after the first. Library quantification was done by Qubit, followed by a TapeStation check on which the main peak was expected at around 650 bp. Sequencing of the pooled libraries was done on an Illumina MiSeq using v2 2x251 paired-end kits, which typically yielded roughly 0.95-2 million reads per sample. Each sample's library went into the pool at 4 nM, and about 4.5-7% PhiX was added to help with cluster recognition. In the authors' own workflow: V and J genes were assigned to Demultiplexor-processed FASTQ reads by Decombinator through tag matching, with a single base-pair mismatch being allowed. UMIs were used by Collapsinator to correct both sequencing errors and frequency errors arising from PCR heterogeneity. TCRs were translated and CDR3s were extracted from the conserved cysteine to the FGXG phenylalanine by CDR3Translator, with non-productive sequences being flagged. Gini, Shannon entropy and inverse Simpson indices were calculated on repertoires subsampled to equal numbers of UMI-defined TCRs. Clonotype abundance distributions were fitted to a power law by maximum likelihood within the linear range. Similar UMI counts, unique TCR numbers and clonal distributions were obtained with the pipeline and with MIGEC on one naive CD8 sample. A set of 7,322 CMV-associated CDR3 sequences, compiled from VDJdb and a published dataset, was used to search the repertoires. TCRdb reworked the public reads: Q25 trimming with fastp, MiXCR clone assembly, productive beta chains retained. Each CDR3 protein gets just one entry, which takes the most common genes and DNA from the rows behind it. The V and J calls were not made by the authors but by TCRdb's processing. Recorded for this sample are approximately 21,000 distinct CDR3 sequences; about 10% of them occurred a single time. The ten largest clones add up to around 18% of the sample.

TCR alpha and beta chain libraries were amplified separately from the second PCR step onward. To determine each donor's CMV status, fresh PBMCs were stimulated overnight with CMV viral lysate, and IFNgamma production from CD4+ T cells was then assessed. CD4 T cells were positively selected with Miltenyi beads, followed by positive selection of CD8 T cells from the CD4-negative fraction. Cells stained for CD3, CD4, CD8, CD45RA, CD27 and a live/dead dye were sorted on a BD Aria II into four subsets by CD45RA and CD27. A few healthy volunteers provided blood, and the blood of each volunteer was split into CD4 and CD8 T cells and then into four differentiation subsets. About 110 ml of peripheral blood was taken from each donor, and PBMC were separated by density-gradient centrifugation on Ficoll-Paque PLUS. Sorted cells were lysed in RLT buffer, after which RNA was extracted using a Qiagen RNeasy kit and stored at -80 degrees C.

Recombination connected TRBV6-5 to TRBJ1-5; a tentative D match to TRBD1 spans 6 bases. The sequence was collected from a human donor in good health. The sequenced sample was central memory CD8+ T cells from blood. The cell subset or site label corresponds to: central memory, CD45RA- CD27+. The CDR3 protein: CASSLGGYSNQPQHF. DNA sequence: TGTGCCAGCAGTTTAGGGGGTTATAGCAATCAGCCCCAGCATTTT.